This is a list of T cell receptor beta chains from one sample in a study of CD4 T cells in relation to SARS-CoV-2 and coronaviruses. For these receptors, no antigen is known. The protocol was immunoSEQ multiplex PCR, while the TCRdb copy is restricted to in-frame clones and leaves out a portion. Altogether approximately 21,000 clones are present, 78% being singletons, with the ten largest covering about a fifth. Sequenced sample: CD4+ T cells from PBMCs, cultured in vitro. The receptors derive from a human donor in good health. The conserved cysteine and the conserved F or W are not part of the CDR3 here. Each record gives: J gene, V gene, clone size, CDR3 protein. Clone size is shown for a subset of rows, as once, few, many or a class of expanded clone.

TRBJ2-1	TRBV14	.	ASSQLAGGIYNEQF
TRBJ2-7	TRBV18	.	ASSPRGVAGGQFKY
TRBJ2-5	TRBV5-1	.	ASRVSPQETQY
TRBJ1-1	TRBV6-5	.	ASSSAQGADTEAF
TRBJ2-3	TRBV4-1	.	ASSQGSHGGTDTQY
TRBJ2-7	TRBV11-2	.	ASSIEAGDSYEQY
TRBJ1-5	TRBV11-2	.	ASSLQPDQPQH
TRBJ2-7	TRBV5-4	.	ASSLLAGTYEQY
TRBJ1-2	TRBV5-1	.	ASSFGQGLSGYT
TRBJ1-3	TRBV5-1	.	ASSLPGGNTIY
TRBJ2-3	TRBV5-1	.	ASSLGGGFTDTQY
TRBJ1-1	TRBV30	.	AWKKDRRTEAF
TRBJ1-1	TRBV6-1	.	ASSEWSPPEAF
TRBJ1-5	TRBV19	.	ASRGQNNQPQH
TRBJ2-5	TRBV18	.	ASSPGLGETQY
TRBJ1-5	TRBV7-6	few	ASSLAQGQPQH
TRBJ1-4	TRBV6-5	.	ASIPGRWGEKLF
TRBJ2-1	TRBV19	.	ASSIVRGQNNEQF
TRBJ1-5	TRBV28	.	ASSGEGQGIIVLSNQPQH
TRBJ2-3	TRBV5-1	.	ASSSTRDSTTGTQY
TRBJ2-3	TRBV20-1	.	SARLDTQY
TRBJ1-5	TRBV20-1	.	SASRGEQPQH
TRBJ1-1	TRBV27	.	ASSPDRRAAF
TRBJ2-3	TRBV5-8	.	ASNRGLATDTQY
TRBJ2-3	TRBV7-3	.	ASSLLPAKRSTDTQY
TRBJ2-1	TRBV5-1	.	ASSNSGRAYNEQF
TRBJ1-2	TRBV19	.	ASTSGTVYGYT
TRBJ2-1	TRBV5-4	.	ASSLGDNEQF
TRBJ2-7	TRBV5-6	.	ASSPGPGTPEQY
TRBJ2-5	TRBV4-2	.	ASSPGLATETQY
TRBJ1-6	TRBV3-1/TRBV3-2	.	ASSQDSGGVNPPLH
TRBJ1-4	TRBV9	.	ASSSGPGHGEKLF